This T cell receptor (beta chain) is drawn from a study of OX40 agonist ivuxolimab in advanced cancers. Study-wide results and limits: Compared with CD4+, CD8+ T cells on average had more expanded clones. The specificity for antigen of the expanded peripheral T cells was not determined.

Germline CDR1 and CDR2: GTSNPN and SVGIG (reference sequence). The ends were cut back, 4 bases at V and 2 bases at J, with 14 bases in the middle. This CDR3 is 14 amino acids long. A note on this clone: Its antigen is not identified.

Libraries were prepared by immunoSEQ multiplex PCR; TCRdb keeps only in-frame clonotypes and omits some of them. This table has more than 80,000 clones, about 89% appearing once. This sequence was found in an adult with an advanced solid tumor such as melanoma, head and neck, liver or kidney cancer. The material was CD4+ or CD8+ T cells sorted from blood, obtained in a trial of the OX40 agonist ivuxolimab. The chain combines TRBV30 with TRBJ1-2; a weak D match, TRBD1 (6 bases). The CDR3 is CAWTFGQGNYGYTF. The DNA for the CDR3 is TGTGCCTGGACCTTTGGGCAGGGGAACTATGGCTACACCTTC.